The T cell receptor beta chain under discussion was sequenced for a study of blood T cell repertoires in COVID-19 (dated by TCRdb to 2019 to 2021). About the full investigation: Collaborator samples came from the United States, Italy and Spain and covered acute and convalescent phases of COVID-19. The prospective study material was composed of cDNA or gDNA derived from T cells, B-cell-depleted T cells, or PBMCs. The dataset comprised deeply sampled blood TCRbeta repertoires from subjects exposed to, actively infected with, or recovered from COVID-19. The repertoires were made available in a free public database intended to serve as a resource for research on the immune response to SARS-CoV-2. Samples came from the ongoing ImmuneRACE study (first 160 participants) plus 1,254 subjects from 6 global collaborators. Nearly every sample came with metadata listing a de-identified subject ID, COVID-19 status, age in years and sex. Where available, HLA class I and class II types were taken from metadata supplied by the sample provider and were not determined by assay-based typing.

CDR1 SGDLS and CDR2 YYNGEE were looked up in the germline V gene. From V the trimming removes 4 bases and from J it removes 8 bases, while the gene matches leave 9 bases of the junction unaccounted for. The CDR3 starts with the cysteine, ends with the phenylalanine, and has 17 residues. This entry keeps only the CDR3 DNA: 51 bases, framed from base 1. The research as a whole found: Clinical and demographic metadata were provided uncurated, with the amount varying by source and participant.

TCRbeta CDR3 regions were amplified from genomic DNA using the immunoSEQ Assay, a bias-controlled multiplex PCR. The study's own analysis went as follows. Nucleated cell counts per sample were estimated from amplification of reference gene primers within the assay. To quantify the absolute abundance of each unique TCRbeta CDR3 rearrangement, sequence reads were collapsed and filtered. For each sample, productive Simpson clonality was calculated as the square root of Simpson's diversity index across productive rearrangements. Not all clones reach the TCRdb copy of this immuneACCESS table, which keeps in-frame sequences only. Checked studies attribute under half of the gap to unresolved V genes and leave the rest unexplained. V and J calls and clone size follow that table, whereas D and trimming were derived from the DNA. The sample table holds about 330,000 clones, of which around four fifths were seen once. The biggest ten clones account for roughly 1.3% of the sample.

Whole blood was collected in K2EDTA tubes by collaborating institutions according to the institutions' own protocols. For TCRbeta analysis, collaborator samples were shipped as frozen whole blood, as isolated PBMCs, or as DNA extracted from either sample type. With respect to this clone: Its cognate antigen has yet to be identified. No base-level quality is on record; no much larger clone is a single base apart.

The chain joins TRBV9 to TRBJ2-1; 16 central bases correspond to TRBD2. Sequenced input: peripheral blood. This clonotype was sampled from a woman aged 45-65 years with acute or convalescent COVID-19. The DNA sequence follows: TGTGCCAGCAGCCCGGGAGCCGGGACTAGCGGGGGGGATGAGCAGTTCTTC. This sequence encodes CASSPGAGTSGGDEQFF.